The 30 T cell receptor beta chains given below trace back to one sample, sequenced in a study of metastatic and nonmetastatic thyroid tumors. All patients were untreated before thyroid surgery. TCRdb reprocessed the PCR reads via MiXCR. The data contain around 15,000 clones, 29% of them seen just once; the ten biggest clones take up around half. The sample was tumor tissue. All receptors derive from a male donor with papillary thyroid cancer or a benign thyroid nodule (not recorded which). Some clones in this sample may be carry-over from other donors' samples.

The CDR3 protein is CASSEVGGGAGSQYF. DNA of the CDR3: TGTGCCAGCAGTGAAGTAGGGGGGGGGGCCGGGAGCCAGTACTTC. This chain links TRBV6-1 with TRBJ2-5; possibly TRBD2 for D (7 bases). Germline V gene sequence: CDR1 MNHNS, CDR2 SASEGT. This CDR3 contains 15 residues. V dropped 1 base and J dropped 10 bases, with 19 bases sitting between them.

This chain uses TRBV5-1 with TRBJ2-5; 9 nucleotides agree with TRBD2. The length of the CDR3 is 15 residues. Germline V gene sequence: CDR1 SGHRS, CDR2 YFSETQ. After removal of 0 bases from V and 5 bases from J, the junction contained 5 bases not matched to a gene. In DNA, the CDR3 is TGCGCCAGCAGCTTGGCGCTAGCGGGAACGGAGACCCAGTACTTC. This codes for CASSLALAGTETQYF.

This clone was detected only a few times. J is TRBJ2-3 and V is TRBV28; no clear D gene. This CDR3 has 14 residues. Trimming cost V 3 bases and J 0 bases, with 7 bases left between them. CDR1 is MDHEN, CDR2 SYDVKM, per germline. CDR3 in DNA: TGTGCCAGCAGTTTTGAGGACAGCACAGATACGCAGTATTTT. Translation: CASSFEDSTDTQYF.

The gene calls are TRBV13 and TRBJ2-3, with a possible D match to TRBD2 (6 bases). Trimming removed 1 base from V and 1 base from J, with 12 bases in between. The germline CDR1 and CDR2 sequences are PRHDT and FYEKMQ (reference sequence). The CDR3 runs to 16 residues. The CDR3 loop reads CASSLVTVAGTDTQYF. In nucleotides, the CDR3 is TGTGCCAGCAGCTTAGTAACGGTAGCGGGCACAGATACGCAGTATTTT.

This chain uses TRBV20-1 with TRBJ2-7, with TRBD1 matching over 9 bases. CDR1 DFQATT and CDR2 SNEGSKA come from the germline V gene (reference sequence). There are 15 residues in the CDR3. V trimming: 6 bases; J trimming: 6 bases; junction bases outside the gene matches: 15. Written as DNA, the CDR3 is TGCAGTGCGCTTAGTACCGGGACAGGGAGTCGCGAGCAGTACTTC. It specifies CSALSTGTGSREQYF.

Sample share makes this clone medium-sized (0.01 to 0.1%). Additional DNA sequences in this sample encode the identical CDR3. The chain couples TRBV29-1 to TRBJ1-2; possible D gene TRBD1, 6 bases. The CDR3 extends over 13 amino acids. V gave up 0 bases and J gave up 2 bases, with 7 bases separating them. Germline V gene lookup returns CDR1 SQVTM and CDR2 ANQGSEA. DNA of the CDR3: TGCAGCGTTGAAGAGCAGGGGAACTATGGCTACACCTTC. Translating it yields CSVEEQGNYGYTF.

This rearrangement joins TRBV3-1 to TRBJ2-1; 7 bases align to TRBD2. Germline V gene sequence: CDR1 LGHDT, CDR2 YNNKEL (reference sequence). This CDR3 region has 16 residues. V lost 1 base and J lost 5; bases outside the gene matches: 8. The CDR3 DNA reads as TGTGCCAGCAGCCAAGTATTTGTCGGGGGGAACAATGAGCAGTTCTTC. Its translation: CASSQVFVGGNNEQFF.

This clone occurred many times. The gene calls are TRBV19 and TRBJ1-1; D is ambiguous. The V gene lost 5 bases and the J gene lost 3 bases, with 10 bases spanning the gap. Germline V gene sequence: CDR1 LNHDA, CDR2 SQIVND (reference sequence). CDR3 length: 13 residues. This CDR3 is CASSRARYTEAFF. The CDR3 DNA follows: TGTGCCAGTAGTCGGGCCAGGTACACTGAAGCTTTCTTT.

The gene calls are TRBV7-3 and TRBJ1-2; 12 nucleotides agree with TRBD1. The CDR3 is 15 amino acids. The V segment lost 5 bases and the J segment 8 bases; nucleotides outside the gene matches: 9. The germline CDR1 and CDR2 sequences are SGHTA and FQGTGA. The CDR3 DNA reads as TGTGCCAGCAGCCAGTCCGGGACAGGGGGCAGGGGCTACACCTTC. This encodes CASSQSGTGGRGYTF.

This clone came up a few times. The chain couples TRBV6-2 or TRBV6-3 to TRBJ1-6, with TRBD1 matching 8 bases. Germline V lookup: CDR1 MNHEY, CDR2 SVGEGT. V was clipped by 8 bases and J by 9 bases; unmatched bases: 9. The CDR3 is 14 residues long. CDR3 DNA: TGTGCCAGCGGACCCGGGACAGGAGTTTCACCCCTCCACTTT. Its translation: CASGPGTGVSPLHF.

In the case of this clone: A clone one base away is much larger, so this may be a read error. The rearrangement uses TRBV20-1 and TRBJ2-7, with a weak D call TRBD2 (5 bases). CDR3 size: 15 residues. Trimming took 5 bases from V and 5 from J, leaving 22 bases between them. The germline V gene has CDR1 DFQATT and CDR2 SNEGSKA (reference sequence). The CDR3 protein is CSAAGLAWAPDEQYF. The CDR3 nucleotides read TGCAGTGCTGCTGGACTCGCTTGGGCCCCTGACGAGCAGTACTTC.

Ten or more counts support this clone. This rearrangement joins TRBV6-2 or TRBV6-3 to TRBJ2-3; 10 bases agree with TRBD1. The germline gives CDR1 MNHEY, CDR2 SVGEGT. J gave up 5 bases and V 6 bases, and 5 bases lay outside the gene matches. The CDR3 covers 14 residues. The CDR3 DNA follows: TGTGCCAGCAGGAGGACAGGGGGGGGAGATACGCAGTATTTT. The encoded protein is CASRRTGGGDTQYF.

This clone has at least ten counts. The J gene is TRBJ1-1, the V gene TRBV28; 9 bases agree with TRBD1. Germline loops: CDR1 MDHEN, CDR2 SYDVKM. V lost 11 bases and J lost 2; bases outside the gene matches: 9. The CDR3 totals 14 residues. DNA for the CDR3: TGTGCCTCTATGACAGGGGGTACAAACACTGAAGCTTTCTTT. This codes for CASMTGGTNTEAFF.

By sample share, this clone is medium-sized. The chain combines TRBV4-1 with TRBJ2-7; D not resolved. CDR3 length: 17 residues. The V and J ends lost 3 bases and 0 bases respectively, with 18 bases between them. Germline loops: CDR1 MGHRA, CDR2 YSYEKL. CDR3 bases: TGCGCCAGCAGCCACCCCCCCCGTGTAGGCGTCTCCTACGAGCAGTACTTC. It encodes CASSHPPRVGVSYEQYF.

This clone was detected only a few times. The V gene is TRBV10-3, the J gene TRBJ2-7, with 8 bases identical to TRBD2. This CDR3 is 12 amino acids long. Unmatched junction bases numbered 7, after V lost 10 bases and J lost 5 bases. The germline V gene encodes CDR1 ENHRY and CDR2 SYGVKD. The CDR3 DNA follows: TGTGCCACCAGGACTAGCAGCCACGAGCAGTACTTC. Its protein is CATRTSSHEQYF.

The chain is built from TRBV19 and TRBJ2-1, with D possibly TRBD2 on 7 matching bases. Germline loops: CDR1 LNHDA, CDR2 SQIVND (reference sequence). V was pared by 6 bases and J by 3 bases, with 15 bases between. This CDR3 spans 15 amino acids. The chain's CDR3 is CASSREGTLYNEQFF. DNA for the CDR3: TGTGCCAGTAGCAGGGAGGGGACACTCTACAATGAGCAGTTCTTC.

This chain connects TRBV5-1 to TRBJ2-7; perhaps TRBD2 as D (5 bases). Germline CDR1 reads SGHRS; CDR2 reads YFSETQ. Trimming shortened V by 3 bases and J by 7 bases, and 20 bases separated the two germline ends. This CDR3 contains 15 residues. In DNA form, the CDR3 reads TGCGCCAGCAGCTGGGAGACTTCAACTATGGGGGAGCAGTACTTC. It codes for CASSWETSTMGEQYF.

This clone occurred many times. The rearrangement joins TRBV20-1 to TRBJ2-1, with a weak D call TRBD2 (6 bases). Trimming removed 5 bases at V and 6 bases at J, with 20 bases between. There are 15 residues in the CDR3. Germline V gene data show CDR1 as DFQATT and CDR2 as SNEGSKA (reference sequence). The DNA of the CDR3 is TGCAGTGCTCGGATACCGGGACTCTCCCCCAATGAGCAGTTCTTC. Its translation is CSARIPGLSPNEQFF.

This clone was observed at least ten times. The CDR3 sequence: CSARDGSEAFF. CDR3 sequence (DNA): TGCAGTGCTCGCGATGGGAGTGAAGCTTTCTTT. This sequence joins TRBV20-1 and TRBJ1-1; D gene unclear. CDR1 and CDR2 (germline): DFQATT, SNEGSKA (reference sequence). The CDR3 contains 11 residues. Trimming shortened V by 5 bases and J by 7 bases, and 11 bases separated the two germline ends.

V gene TRBV5-6 combines with J gene TRBJ1-2; D gene unclear. V was clipped by 3 bases and J by 3 bases, with 18 bases between them. This CDR3 has 16 residues. Germline CDR1 and CDR2: SGHDT and YYEEEE. CDR3 DNA sequence: TGTGCCAGCAGCTCAGATACTAGAGGGTTTGACTATGGCTACACCTTC. Translation gives CASSSDTRGFDYGYTF. The whole variable domain, remainder taken from reference TRBV5-6 and TRBJ1-2, is DAGVTQSPTHLIKTRGQQVTLRCSPKSGHDTVSWYQQALGQGPQFIFQYYEEEERQRGNFPDRFSGHQFPNYSSELNVNALLLGDSALYLCASSSDTRGFDYGYTFGSGTRLTVV.

In this sample, this clone is medium-sized. The V call is TRBV20-1, the J call TRBJ1-6; D ambiguous. This CDR3 is 13 amino acids long. Per the germline V gene, CDR1 is DFQATT and CDR2 is SNEGSKA (reference sequence). Trimming removed 1 base at V and 10 bases at J, with 11 bases between. CDR3 sequence: CSARGTVGSPLHF. In DNA, the CDR3 is TGCAGTGCTAGAGGCACAGTGGGATCACCCCTCCACTTT.

This clone was seen a few times. The CDR3 DNA reads as TGTGCCAGCAGTCCGGGACAGGGGCGAACCGGGGAGCTGTTTTTT. Translating gives CASSPGQGRTGELFF. The chain couples TRBV6-1 to TRBJ2-2; TRBD1 agrees at 10 bases. The V and J ends lost 5 bases and 5 bases, in that order; junction bases with no gene match: 5. This CDR3 region has 15 residues. Germline V CDR1 and CDR2: MNHNS, SASEGT.

This clone was observed at least ten times. As DNA, the CDR3 is TGCAGCGTTGGCGGACAACTGAACACTGAAGCTTTCTTT. Protein sequence: CSVGGQLNTEAFF. V usage is TRBV29-1 and J usage is TRBJ1-1; possible D gene TRBD1, 5 bases. The length of the CDR3 is 13 residues. Germline V gives CDR1 SQVTM, CDR2 ANQGSEA. With 4 bases removed from V and 0 bases from J, the gap between germline ends came to 9 bases.

This clone was observed at least ten times. The chain combines TRBV20-1 with TRBJ2-2, with 11 bases fitting TRBD2. V was pared by 3 bases and J by 5 bases, with 8 bases of the junction left unmatched. Germline CDR1 is DFQATT and CDR2 is SNEGSKA (reference sequence). The CDR3 extends over 16 amino acids. CDR3 DNA sequence: TGCAGTGCTAGTGACCACCTAGCGGGGGGAACCGGGGAGCTGTTTTTT. It specifies CSASDHLAGGTGELFF.

As to this clone: Since the CDR3 does not end with the conserved phenylalanine or tryptophan, this likely comes from a read error. Because the CDR3's place on the DNA is in doubt, the DNA is left out and the CDR3 is given as listed by TCRdb. The chain joins TRBV7-6 to TRBJ2-1; the D call of TRBD2 is as the table states it, not checked on the DNA. The CDR3 has 14 residues if both end residues are counted. In germline, CDR1 is SGHVS, CDR2 FNYEAQ. The CDR3 loop is CASSPGLADIELFC.

This clone was recorded once. The chain is built from TRBV20-1 and TRBJ2-7, with 7 bases fitting TRBD1. The germline V gene encodes CDR1 DFQATT and CDR2 SNEGSKA (reference sequence). This CDR3 region has 14 residues. Losses at the gene ends were 1 base for V and 4 bases for J; bases not matched to a gene: 7. The CDR3 DNA is TGCAGTGCTAGAGCTACCGGGACAGAATACGAGCAGTACTTC. This codes for CSARATGTEYEQYF.

This chain links TRBV20-1 with TRBJ1-2; D perhaps matches TRBD1 (6 bases). Deletions cut 1 base from V and 8 bases from J, with 11 bases between. This CDR3 region has 12 residues. CDR1 is DFQATT, CDR2 SNEGSKA, per germline (reference sequence). The CDR3 DNA is TGCAGTGCTAGAGGCAGGGGAGACGGCTACACCTTC. This encodes CSARGRGDGYTF.

This clone was found many times. The rearrangement joins TRBV20-1 to TRBJ2-2; no definite D call. Between the trimmed V and J ends, which lost 3 bases and 7 bases, there was a span of 12 bases. The CDR3 has 13 amino acids. CDR1 is DFQATT and CDR2 is SNEGSKA in the germline V gene (reference sequence). CDR3 amino acids: CSASVGYHGELFF. In nucleotides, the CDR3 is TGCAGTGCTAGTGTAGGCTATCACGGGGAGCTGTTTTTT.

The J gene is TRBJ1-2, the V gene TRBV11-2; D is perhaps TRBD1 (6 bases). Germline V gene sequence: CDR1 SGHAT, CDR2 FQNNGV. V lost 4 bases and J 9 bases, leaving 18 bases between the germline ends. This CDR3 spans 14 amino acids. Here the CDR3 DNA reads TGTGCCAGCAGCTCTGGGGGGCGTATTATTTGCTACACCTTC. Its translation: CASSSGGRIICYTF. The entire variable domain, with the rest obtained from reference TRBV11-2 and TRBJ1-2, is as follows: EAGVAQSPRYKIIEKRQSVAFWCNPISGHATLYWYQQILGQGPKLLIQFQNNGVVDDSQLPKDRFSAERLKGVDSTLKIQPAKLEDSAVYLCASSSGGRIICYTFGSGTRLTVV.

Ten or more counts support this clone. V is TRBV5-1 and J is TRBJ2-7; 7 bases match TRBD2. J was trimmed by 3 bases and V by 4 bases; bases with no gene match: 7. The germline CDR1 and CDR2 sequences are SGHRS and YFSETQ. This CDR3 is 14 amino acids long. CDR3 residues: CASSPERGYYEQYF. CDR3 coding DNA: TGCGCCAGCAGCCCCGAGCGGGGTTACTACGAGCAGTACTTC.